This paragraph covers one T cell receptor (beta chain) sequence. Germline V lookup: CDR1 SGHRS, CDR2 YFSETQ. V was clipped by 0 bases and J by 6 bases, with 16 bases between them. The CDR3 is 16 residues long. The sample belongs to a study of blood T cell repertoires in COVID-19. TCRdb's table, derived via immunoSEQ multiplex PCR, lists solely in-frame clones and lacks some. The table lists about 97,000 clones, 85% to 90% of them singletons, with over 2.5% in the top ten. This TCR derives from a man in his fifties or sixties with active or convalescent COVID-19. This sequence joins TRBV5-1 and TRBJ1-3, with a weak D call TRBD1 (5 bases). Sequencing was performed on peripheral blood. This CDR3 reads CASSLAGGGGENTIYF. CDR3 nucleotide sequence: TGCGCCAGCAGCTTGGCAGGAGGCGGAGGGGAAAACACCATATATTTT.